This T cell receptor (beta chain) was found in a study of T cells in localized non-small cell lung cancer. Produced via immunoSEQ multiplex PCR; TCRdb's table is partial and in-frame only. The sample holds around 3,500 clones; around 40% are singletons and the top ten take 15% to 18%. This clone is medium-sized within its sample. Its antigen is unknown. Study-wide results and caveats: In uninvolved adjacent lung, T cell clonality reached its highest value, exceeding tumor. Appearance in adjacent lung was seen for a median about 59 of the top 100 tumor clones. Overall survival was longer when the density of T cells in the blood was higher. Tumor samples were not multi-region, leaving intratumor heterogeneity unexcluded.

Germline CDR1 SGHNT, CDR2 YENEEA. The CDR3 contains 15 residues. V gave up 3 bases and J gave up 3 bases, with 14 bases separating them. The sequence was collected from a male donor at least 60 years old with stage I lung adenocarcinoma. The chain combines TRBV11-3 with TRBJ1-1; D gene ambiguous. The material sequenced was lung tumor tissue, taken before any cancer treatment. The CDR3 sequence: CASSLKTVGDTEAFF. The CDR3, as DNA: TGTGCCAGCAGCTTGAAAACGGTTGGGGACACTGAAGCTTTCTTT.